This TCR beta chain is drawn from a study of OX40 agonist ivuxolimab in advanced cancers. Background on the study: Of mixed ages from 23 to 79 and averaging approximately 60 years, the group was around 78% male.

The CDR3 is 14 residues long. V was clipped by 4 bases and J by 0 bases, with 9 bases between them. Germline V lookup: CDR1 SGDLS, CDR2 YYNGEE. The method was immunoSEQ multiplex PCR; TCRdb's version includes in-frame clones alone and lacks a portion of them. The sample consists of 35,000 or so clones, roughly 87% of them appearing once. The clonotype originates from an adult with an advanced solid tumor such as melanoma, head and neck, liver or kidney cancer. The sample was CD4+ or CD8+ T cells sorted from blood, taken in a trial of the OX40 agonist ivuxolimab. This chain connects TRBV9 to TRBJ2-3, with no clear D. As DNA, the CDR3 is TGTGCCAGCAGCCCCCCAGCTAGCACAGATACGCAGTATTTT. This sequence encodes CASSPPASTDTQYF.